This T cell receptor beta chain was sequenced in a study of cytomegalovirus exposure and HLA in healthy donors. Study as a whole: The 100 to 150 validation repertoires and the roughly 670 first-cohort repertoires shared a platform, a later analysis reported. Overall study findings and caveats: In a later analysis, first-cohort TCR clusters were found to tend to co-occur in the 100 to 150 validation repertoires. Among TCR sequences, most were rare, though some public TCRs appeared in many donors.

Germline V lookup: CDR1 MGHRA, CDR2 YSYEKL. Between the trimmed V and J ends, which lost 1 base and 10 bases, there was a span of 14 bases. This CDR3 comprises 15 residues. Concerning this clone itself: The antigen remains unidentified.

Profiled with immunoSEQ multiplex PCR; TCRdb holds only in-frame clones, not every one. The sample records fewer than 120,000 clones, over 85% being singletons. V is TRBV4-1 and J is TRBJ1-6, with D maybe TRBD1 (5 bases). Sequencing was performed on PBMCs. This sequence originates from a woman aged 18-29 years in good health and CMV-seronegative. CDR3 sequence (DNA): TGCGCCAGCAGCCAAGGTCACAGGTCTGGATCACCCCTCCACTTT. Its translation: CASSQGHRSGSPLHF.